This TCR beta chain was recovered during a study of blood T cell repertoires in COVID-19. Study summary: Spain, Italy and the United States supplied samples that represented acute and convalescent COVID-19. In each case, the material was cDNA or gDNA derived from T cells, B-cell-depleted T cells, or PBMCs.

In the authors' workflow: Amplification of reference gene primers provided the estimated nucleated cell counts. Measured with immunoSEQ multiplex PCR; TCRdb has only the in-frame clones, and not every one. From that table come the V and J calls and clone size; the DNA was used to work out D and trimming. In the table there are roughly 200,000 clones, around nine tenths of which are singletons. V was cut by 6 bases and J by 2 bases, with 8 bases left in between. CDR3 length equals 12 residues. The sequence derives from a man in his fifties or sixties who had recovered from COVID-19. Material for sequencing was peripheral blood. This chain uses TRBV12-3 or TRBV12-4 with TRBJ2-7; D is perhaps TRBD1 (6 bases). The CDR3 reads CASRPGAYEQYF. CDR3 sequence (DNA): TGTGCCAGCAGACCAGGGGCCTACGAGCAGTACTTC.